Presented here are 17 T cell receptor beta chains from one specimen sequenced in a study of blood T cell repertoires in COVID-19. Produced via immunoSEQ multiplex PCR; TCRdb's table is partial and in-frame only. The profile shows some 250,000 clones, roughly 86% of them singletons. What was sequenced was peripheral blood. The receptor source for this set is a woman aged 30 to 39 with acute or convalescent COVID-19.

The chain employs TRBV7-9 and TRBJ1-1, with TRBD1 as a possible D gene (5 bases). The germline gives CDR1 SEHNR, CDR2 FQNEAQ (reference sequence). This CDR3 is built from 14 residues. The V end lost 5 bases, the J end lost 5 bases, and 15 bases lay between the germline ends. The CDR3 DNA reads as TGTGCCAGCAGCCAGGCTAGGGGAGGGACTGAAGCTTTCTTT. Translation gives CASSQARGGTEAFF.

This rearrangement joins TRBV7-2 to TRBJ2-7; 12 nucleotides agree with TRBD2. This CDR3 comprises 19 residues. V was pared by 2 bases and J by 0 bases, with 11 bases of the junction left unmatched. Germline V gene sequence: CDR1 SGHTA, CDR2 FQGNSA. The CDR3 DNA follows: TGTGCCAGCAGCTTAATTGTGACAAAGGGACTAGCGGGCTCCTACGAGCAGTACTTC. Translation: CASSLIVTKGLAGSYEQYF.

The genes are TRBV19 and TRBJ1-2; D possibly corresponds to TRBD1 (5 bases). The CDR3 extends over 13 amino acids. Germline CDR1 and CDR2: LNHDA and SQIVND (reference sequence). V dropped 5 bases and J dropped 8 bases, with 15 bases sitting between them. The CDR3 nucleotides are TGTGCCAGTAGTTACGCGGGGCCCTGGGGCTACACCTTC. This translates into CASSYAGPWGYTF.

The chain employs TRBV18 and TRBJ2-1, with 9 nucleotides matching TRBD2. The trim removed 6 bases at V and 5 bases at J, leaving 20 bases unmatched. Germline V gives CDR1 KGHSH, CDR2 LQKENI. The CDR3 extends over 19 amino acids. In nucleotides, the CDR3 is TGTGCCAGCTCTCCAGGGACAGCGGGAGGACGGGGGACACACAATGAGCAGTTCTTC. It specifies CASSPGTAGGRGTHNEQFF.

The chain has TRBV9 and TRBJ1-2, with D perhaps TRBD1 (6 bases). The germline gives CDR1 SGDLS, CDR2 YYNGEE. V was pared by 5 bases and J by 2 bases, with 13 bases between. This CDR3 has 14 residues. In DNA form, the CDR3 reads TGTGCCAGCAGTGCGGGGGGGCCGAACTATGGCTACACCTTC. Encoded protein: CASSAGGPNYGYTF. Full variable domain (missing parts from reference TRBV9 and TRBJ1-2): DSGVTQTPKHLITATGQRVTLRCSPRSGDLSVYWYQQSLDQGLQFLIQYYNGEERAKGNILERFSAQQFPDLHSELNLSSLELGDSALYFCASSAGGPNYGYTFGSGTRLTVV.

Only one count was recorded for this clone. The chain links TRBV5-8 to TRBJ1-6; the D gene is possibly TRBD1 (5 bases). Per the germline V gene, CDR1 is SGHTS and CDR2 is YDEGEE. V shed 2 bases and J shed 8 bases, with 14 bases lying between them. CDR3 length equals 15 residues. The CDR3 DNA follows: TGTGCCAGCAGCTTCGGTCAGGGAAGAGATTCACCCCTCCACTTT. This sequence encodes CASSFGQGRDSPLHF.

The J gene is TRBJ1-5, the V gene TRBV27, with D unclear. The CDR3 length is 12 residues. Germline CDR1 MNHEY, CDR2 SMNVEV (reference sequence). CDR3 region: CAVGRNNQPQHF. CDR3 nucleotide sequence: TGTGCGGTGGGGAGGAACAATCAGCCCCAGCATTTT.

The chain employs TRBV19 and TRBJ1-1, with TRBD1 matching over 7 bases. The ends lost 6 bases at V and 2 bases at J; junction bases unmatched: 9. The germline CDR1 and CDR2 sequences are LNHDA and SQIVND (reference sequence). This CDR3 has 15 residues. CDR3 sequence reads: CASRVRQGGNTEAFF. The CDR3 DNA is TGTGCCAGTAGGGTTCGACAGGGCGGCAACACTGAAGCTTTCTTT.

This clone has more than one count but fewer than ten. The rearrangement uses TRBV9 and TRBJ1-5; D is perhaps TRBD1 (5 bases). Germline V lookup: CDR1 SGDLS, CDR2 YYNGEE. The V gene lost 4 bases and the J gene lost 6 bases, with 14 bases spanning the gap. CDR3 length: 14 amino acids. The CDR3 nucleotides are TGTGCCAGCAGCCCCGGGGGGGGAGGTCAGCCCCAGCATTTT. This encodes CASSPGGGGQPQHF.

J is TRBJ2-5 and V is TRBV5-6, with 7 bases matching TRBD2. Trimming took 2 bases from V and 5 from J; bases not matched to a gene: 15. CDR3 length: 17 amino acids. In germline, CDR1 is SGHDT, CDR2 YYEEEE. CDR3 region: CASSFWRLGGNKETQYF. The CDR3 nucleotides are TGTGCCAGCAGCTTTTGGCGTCTGGGAGGGAATAAGGAGACCCAGTACTTC.

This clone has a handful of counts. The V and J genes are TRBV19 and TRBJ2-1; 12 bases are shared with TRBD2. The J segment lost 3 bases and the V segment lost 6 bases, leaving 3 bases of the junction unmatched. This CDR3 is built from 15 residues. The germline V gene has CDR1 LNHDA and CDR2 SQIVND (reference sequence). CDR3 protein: CASRTSGRFYNEQFF. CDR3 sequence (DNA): TGTGCCAGTAGGACTAGCGGGAGATTCTACAATGAGCAGTTCTTC.

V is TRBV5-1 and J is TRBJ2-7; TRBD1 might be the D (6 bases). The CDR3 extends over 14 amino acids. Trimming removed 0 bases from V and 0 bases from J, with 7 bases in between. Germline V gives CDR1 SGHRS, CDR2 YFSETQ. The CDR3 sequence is CASSLGDNSYEQYF. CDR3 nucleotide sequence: TGCGCCAGCAGCTTGGGGGACAACTCCTACGAGCAGTACTTC. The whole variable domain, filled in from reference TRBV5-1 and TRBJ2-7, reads KAGVTQTPRYLIKTRGQQVTLSCSPISGHRSVSWYQQTPGQGLQFLFEYFSETQRNKGNFPGRFSGRQFSNSRSEMNVSTLELGDSALYLCASSLGDNSYEQYFGPGTRLTVT.

CDR3 nucleotides: TGTGCCAGCAGTTCCCCTAGCGGGAGGTACAATGAGCAGTTCTTC. As protein: CASSSPSGRYNEQFF. This chain connects TRBV7-2 to TRBJ2-1; 11 nucleotides line up with TRBD2. In germline, CDR1 is SGHTA, CDR2 FQGNSA. The CDR3 sequence is 15 residues long. Germline trimming cut 6 bases from V and 4 bases from J; bases unmatched to any gene: 5.

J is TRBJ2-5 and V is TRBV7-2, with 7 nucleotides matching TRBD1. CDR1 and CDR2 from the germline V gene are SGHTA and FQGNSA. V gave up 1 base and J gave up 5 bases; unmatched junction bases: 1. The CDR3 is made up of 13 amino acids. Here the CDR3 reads CASSLGRGETQYF. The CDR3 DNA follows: TGTGCCAGCAGCTTAGGCAGGGGGGAGACCCAGTACTTC.

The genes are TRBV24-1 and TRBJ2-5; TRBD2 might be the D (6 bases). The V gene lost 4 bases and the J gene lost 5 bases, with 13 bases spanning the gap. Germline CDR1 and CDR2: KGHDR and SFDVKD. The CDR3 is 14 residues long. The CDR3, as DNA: TGTGCCACCAGTGAGTCAGGCGGGACTGAGACCCAGTACTTC. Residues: CATSESGGTETQYF.

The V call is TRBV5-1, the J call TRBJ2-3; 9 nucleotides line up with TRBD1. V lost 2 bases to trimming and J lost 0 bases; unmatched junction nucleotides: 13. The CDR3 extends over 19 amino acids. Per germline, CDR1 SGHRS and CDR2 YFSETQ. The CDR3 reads CASSFFPLTGGISTDTQYF. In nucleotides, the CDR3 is TGCGCCAGCAGCTTTTTCCCTCTGACAGGGGGGATAAGCACAGATACGCAGTATTTT.

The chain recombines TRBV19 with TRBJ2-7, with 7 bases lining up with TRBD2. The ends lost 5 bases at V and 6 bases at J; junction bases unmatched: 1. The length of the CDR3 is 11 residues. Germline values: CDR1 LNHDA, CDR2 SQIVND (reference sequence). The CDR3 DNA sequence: TGTGCCAGTAGTGGGGGGGTCGAGCAGTACTTC. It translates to CASSGGVEQYF.